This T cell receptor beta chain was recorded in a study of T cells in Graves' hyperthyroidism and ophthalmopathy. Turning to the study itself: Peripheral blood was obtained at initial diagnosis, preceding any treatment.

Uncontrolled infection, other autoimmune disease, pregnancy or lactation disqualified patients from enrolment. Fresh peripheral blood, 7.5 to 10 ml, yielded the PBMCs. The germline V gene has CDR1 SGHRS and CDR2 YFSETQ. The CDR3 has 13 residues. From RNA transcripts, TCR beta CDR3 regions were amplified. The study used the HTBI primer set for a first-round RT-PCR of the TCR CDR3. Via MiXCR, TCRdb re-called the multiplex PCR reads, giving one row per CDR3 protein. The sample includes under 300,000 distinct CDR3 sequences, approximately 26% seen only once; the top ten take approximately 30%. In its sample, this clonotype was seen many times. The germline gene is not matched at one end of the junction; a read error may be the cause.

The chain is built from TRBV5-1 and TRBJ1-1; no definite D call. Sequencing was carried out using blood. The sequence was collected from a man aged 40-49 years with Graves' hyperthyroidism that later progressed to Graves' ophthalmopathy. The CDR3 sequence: CASSLTLNTEAFF. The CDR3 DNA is TGTGCCAGCAGCCTCACTCTGAACACTGAAGCTTTCTTT.